This T cell receptor beta chain was recovered during a study of cytomegalovirus exposure and HLA in healthy donors. Study overall: The roughly 120 validation repertoires were reported in a later analysis to have been generated on the same platform as the roughly 670 first-cohort repertoires.

Of note for this clone: The antigen is undetermined.

The CDR3 is 14 residues long. Germline values: CDR1 GTSNPN, CDR2 SVGIG (reference sequence). Trimming removed 0 bases at V and 7 bases at J, with 15 bases between. TCRdb's table, derived via immunoSEQ multiplex PCR, lists solely in-frame clones and lacks some. The sample yields roughly 330,000 clones, roughly nine tenths seen once. Findings and caveats of the study: According to reports, the classifier identified cytomegalovirus status with high specificity and sensitivity. The tendency of first-cohort TCR clusters to co-occur in the roughly 120 validation repertoires was identified by a subsequent analysis.

The V call is TRBV30, the J call TRBJ1-2; D might be TRBD1 (5 bases). The sequenced sample was PBMCs. The sequence was collected from a woman in her thirties in good health and CMV-seropositive. CDR3 sequence: CAWSVQARRGGYTF. The CDR3 DNA is TGTGCCTGGAGTGTACAGGCCAGGAGGGGTGGCTACACCTTC.